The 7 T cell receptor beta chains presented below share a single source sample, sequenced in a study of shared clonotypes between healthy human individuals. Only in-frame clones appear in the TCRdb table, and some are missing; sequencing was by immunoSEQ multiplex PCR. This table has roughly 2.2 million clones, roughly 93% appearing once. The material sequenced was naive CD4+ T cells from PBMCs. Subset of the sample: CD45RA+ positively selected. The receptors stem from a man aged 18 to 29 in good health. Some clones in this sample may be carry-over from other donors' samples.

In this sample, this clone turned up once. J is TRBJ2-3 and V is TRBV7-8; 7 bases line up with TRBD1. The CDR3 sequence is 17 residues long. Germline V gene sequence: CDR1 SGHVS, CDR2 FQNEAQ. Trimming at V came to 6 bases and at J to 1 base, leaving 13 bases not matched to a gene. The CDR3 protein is CASRRLTGIRGTDTQYF. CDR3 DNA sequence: TGTGCCAGCAGACGACTGACAGGGATTCGGGGCACAGATACGCAGTATTTT.

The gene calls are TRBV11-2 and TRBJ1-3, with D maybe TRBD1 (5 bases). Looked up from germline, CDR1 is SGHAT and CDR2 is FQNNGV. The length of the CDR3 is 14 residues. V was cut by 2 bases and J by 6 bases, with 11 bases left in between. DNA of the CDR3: TGTGCCAGCAGCTTAATCCAGGGCTTAAACACCATATATTTT. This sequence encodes CASSLIQGLNTIYF. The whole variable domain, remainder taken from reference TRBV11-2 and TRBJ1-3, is EAGVAQSPRYKIIEKRQSVAFWCNPISGHATLYWYQQILGQGPKLLIQFQNNGVVDDSQLPKDRFSAERLKGVDSTLKIQPAKLEDSAVYLCASSLIQGLNTIYFGEGSWLTVV.

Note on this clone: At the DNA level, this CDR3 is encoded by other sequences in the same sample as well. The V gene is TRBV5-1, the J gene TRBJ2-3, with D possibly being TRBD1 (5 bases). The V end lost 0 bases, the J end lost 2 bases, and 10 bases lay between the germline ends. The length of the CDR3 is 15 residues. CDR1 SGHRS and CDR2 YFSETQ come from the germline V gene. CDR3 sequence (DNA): TGCGCCAGCAGCTTGGATCCAGGGTCCACAGATACGCAGTATTTT. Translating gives CASSLDPGSTDTQYF.

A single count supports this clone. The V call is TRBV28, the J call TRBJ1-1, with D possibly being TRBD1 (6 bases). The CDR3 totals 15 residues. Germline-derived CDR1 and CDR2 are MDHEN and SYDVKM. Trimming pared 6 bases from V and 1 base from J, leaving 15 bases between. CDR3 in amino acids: CASSRAGTWNTEAFF. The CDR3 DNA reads TGTGCCAGCAGCCGAGCCGGGACATGGAACACTGAAGCTTTCTTT.

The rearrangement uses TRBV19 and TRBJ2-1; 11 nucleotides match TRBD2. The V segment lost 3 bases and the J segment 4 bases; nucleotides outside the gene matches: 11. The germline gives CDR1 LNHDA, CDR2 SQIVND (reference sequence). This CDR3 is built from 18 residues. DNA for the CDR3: TGTGCCAGTAGTATTGGTAGCGGGAGGGCCATCTTATACAATGAGCAGTTCTTC. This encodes CASSIGSGRAILYNEQFF. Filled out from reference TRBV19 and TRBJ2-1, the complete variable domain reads DGGITQSPKYLFRKEGQNVTLSCEQNLNHDAMYWYRQDPGQGLRLIYYSQIVNDFQKGDIAEGYSVSREKKESFPLTVTSAQKNPTAFYLCASSIGSGRAILYNEQFFGPGTRLTVL.

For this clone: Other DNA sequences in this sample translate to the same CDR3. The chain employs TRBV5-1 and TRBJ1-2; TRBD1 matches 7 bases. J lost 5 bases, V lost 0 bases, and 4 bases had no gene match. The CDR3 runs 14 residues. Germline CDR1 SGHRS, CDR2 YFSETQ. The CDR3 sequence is CASSLGQGGYGYTF. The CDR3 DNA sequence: TGCGCCAGCAGCTTGGGACAGGGTGGTTATGGCTACACCTTC.

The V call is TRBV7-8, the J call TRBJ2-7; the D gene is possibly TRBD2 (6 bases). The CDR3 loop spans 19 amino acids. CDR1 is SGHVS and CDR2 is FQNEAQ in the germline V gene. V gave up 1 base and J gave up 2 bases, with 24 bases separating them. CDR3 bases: TGTGCCAGCAGCTTAGATTGGGGGTTTGCGGGGAAACTAGCCTACGAGCAGTACTTC. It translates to CASSLDWGFAGKLAYEQYF.